A selection of T cell receptor beta chains follows, all from one sample in a study of blood T cell repertoires in COVID-19. Clones were sequenced by immunoSEQ multiplex PCR, and TCRdb holds only the in-frame ones, with some missing. The sample consists of about 190,000 clones, 70% to 90% of them appearing once. The sequenced sample was peripheral blood. These receptors came from a human donor in a cohort sampled during active COVID-19. Each CDR3 is given with its conserved first and last residue. The order of the fields is D gene, clone size, J gene, V gene, CDR3 DNA, CDR3 protein. The D gene is left open where the match is weak. The size entry is marked missing in some rows and otherwise reads once, few, many or a size class.

-,-,TRBJ2-7,TRBV10-3,TGTGCCACTTCCGGGACCTACGAGCAGTACTTC,CATSGTYEQYF
-,-,TRBJ2-6,TRBV25-1,TGTGCCAGCTCAGCTGAGCAGGTTATCTCTGGGGCCAACGTCCTGACTTTC,CASSAEQVISGANVLTF
-,-,TRBJ2-7,TRBV7-2,TGTGCCAGCAGCCAGATACAGGGCTACGAGCAGTACTTC,CASSQIQGYEQYF
-,-,TRBJ2-1,TRBV27,TGTGCCAGCAGTTTAATTAGCGGATACAATGAGCAGTTCTTC,CASSLISGYNEQFF
TRBD1,once,TRBJ2-7,TRBV19,TGTGCCAGTAGTACTACGGGACAGTACTCCTACGAGCAGTACTTC,CASSTTGQYSYEQYF
-,-,TRBJ2-1,TRBV4-3,TGCGCCAGCAGCCTCCTGGGGGGTACGAGTAATGAGCAGTTCTTC,CASSLLGGTSNEQFF
TRBD1,-,TRBJ2-7,TRBV2,TGTGCCAGCAGTACCGGGACAGGCTCCTACGAGCAGTACTTC,CASSTGTGSYEQYF
TRBD2,-,TRBJ2-5,TRBV5-1,TGCGCCAGCAGCTTGGTGGCGGCGGGGGGACACCAAGAGACCCAGTACTTC,CASSLVAAGGHQETQYF
-,-,TRBJ1-5,TRBV11-2,TGTGCCAGCAGCGTAAGCGGACAGAGCAATCAGCCCCAGCATTTT,CASSVSGQSNQPQHF
-,once,TRBJ2-7,TRBV6-6,TGTGCCAGCAGTTACGGGGGACTTCCCTACGAGCAGTACTTC,CASSYGGLPYEQYF
-,-,TRBJ2-5,TRBV18,TGTGCCAGCTCACCCCCGGGATCGGCCCAAGAGACCCAGTACTTC,CASSPPGSAQETQYF
-,-,TRBJ1-5,TRBV30,TGTGCCTGGAGTACGAGGGGCAATCAGCCCCAGCATTTT,CAWSTRGNQPQHF
TRBD1,-,TRBJ2-1,TRBV6-2/TRBV6-3,TGTGCCAGCAGTTATAGCAGGGGGAAGGCCAGGGGCGATACCGGGCAGTTCTTC,CASSYSRGKARGDTGQFF
-,-,TRBJ2-3,TRBV9,TGTGCCAGCAGCGTAGCGCTAGCTGGGAAGACGCAGTATTTT,CASSVALAGKTQYF
-,-,TRBJ1-2,TRBV3-1/TRBV3-2,TGTGCCAGCAGCCCCGATGTTGGGCCCATCGTCTATGGCTACACCTTC,CASSPDVGPIVYGYTF
-,-,TRBJ1-5,TRBV15,TGTGCCACCAGCAGACAGGGGATCAATCAGCCCCAGCATTTT,CATSRQGINQPQHF
-,few,TRBJ1-5,TRBV24-1,TGTGCCACCAGTGACCATAGGCGGTTCTGGCCCCAGCATTTT,CATSDHRRFWPQHF
-,-,TRBJ2-7,TRBV7-2,TGTGCCAGCAGCTTAATAAATTCCGAGCAGTACTTC,CASSLINSEQYF
TRBD2,-,TRBJ2-7,TRBV11-2,TGTGCCAGCAGCTACCCGGGTAGCGGGAGGCCCGAGCAGTACTTC,CASSYPGSGRPEQYF
-,-,TRBJ2-3,TRBV19,TGTGCCAGTAGTATCTTCGATACGCAGTATTTT,CASSIFDTQYF
TRBD1,few,TRBJ2-2,TRBV4-2,TGTGCCAGCAGCCAAGAGGTCGGCAGGGGGCGGACCGGGGAGCTGTTTTTT,CASSQEVGRGRTGELFF
-,-,TRBJ2-7,TRBV7-9,TGTGCCAGCAGCTTACGGGAATACGAGCAGTACTTC,CASSLREYEQYF
TRBD1,-,TRBJ1-1,TRBV6-2/TRBV6-3,TGTGCCAGCAGTCCCCGACAGGGTACTGAAGCTTTCTTT,CASSPRQGTEAFF
-,-,TRBJ1-6,TRBV14,TGTGCCAGCAGCCGCCGACCGAACGGGAATTCACCCCTCCACTTT,CASSRRPNGNSPLHF
-,-,TRBJ2-7,TRBV6-5,TGTGCCAGCAGTTACTCGTGGGACACCAATTACGAGCAGTACTTC,CASSYSWDTNYEQYF
TRBD1,-,TRBJ2-7,TRBV24-1,TGTGCCACCGGGGGCGGGACAGGGGTTTCGGGAGAGCAGTACTTC,CATGGGTGVSGEQYF
TRBD1,-,TRBJ1-6,TRBV3-1/TRBV3-2,TGTGCCAGCAGCCAAGAGGGACAGGGACGGTCGCCACTCCACTTT,CASSQEGQGRSPLHF
-,-,TRBJ2-5,TRBV5-1,TGCGCCAGCAGCTTGGACGGGGTCGGAGAGACCCAGTACTTC,CASSLDGVGETQYF
-,-,TRBJ2-7,TRBV11-2,TGTGCCAGCAGCTTAAACCCCGGGGGGCTCTACGAGCAGTACTTC,CASSLNPGGLYEQYF
-,-,TRBJ1-6,TRBV20-1,TGCAGTGCTAGTACGGGCAGCGCCGGGACCCTCCACTTT,CSASTGSAGTLHF
TRBD1,-,TRBJ1-2,TRBV5-4,TGTGCCAGCAGCCGACTGGGACAGGGAATTGGCTACACCTTC,CASSRLGQGIGYTF
TRBD2,-,TRBJ2-7,TRBV10-3,TGTGCCATCAGTGACCCGGGGACTAGCGGTTCCTACGAGCAGTACTTC,CAISDPGTSGSYEQYF
-,-,TRBJ2-2,TRBV5-1,TGCGCCAGCAGCTTATCGGGATGGTCCGGGGAGCTGTTTTTT,CASSLSGWSGELFF
-,-,TRBJ2-1,TRBV4-2,TGTGCCAGCAGCCAAGCTTTGGAGGTCGGTGAGCAGTTCTTC,CASSQALEVGEQFF
TRBD2,-,TRBJ2-2,TRBV10-3,TGTGCCATCAGCCCTGAACTAGCGGGGGATTACACCGGGGAGCTGTTTTTT,CAISPELAGDYTGELFF
TRBD1,-,TRBJ1-1,TRBV27,TGTGCCAGCACCCCAGGCAGGGGGAGGTTGGGGAACACTGAAGCTTTCTTT,CASTPGRGRLGNTEAFF
TRBD1,-,TRBJ2-1,TRBV19,TGTGCCAGTAGGCGAAGACAGGGGGCAGGAAATGAGCAGTTCTTC,CASRRRQGAGNEQFF
TRBD1,-,TRBJ1-2,TRBV27,TGTGCCAGCCTTTCAACCGGAAGGGGGCACAGTGGCTACACCTTC,CASLSTGRGHSGYTF
-,once,TRBJ2-6,TRBV6-1,TGTGCCAGCAGTGAAGCGGTTGCGGCAGCCACTGGGGCCAACGTCCTGACTTTC,CASSEAVAAATGANVLTF
TRBD1,-,TRBJ2-7,TRBV5-1,TGCGCCAGCAGCCCCCGGACAGGAGGCTCCTACGAGCAGTACTTC,CASSPRTGGSYEQYF
-,-,TRBJ2-1,TRBV11-2,TGTGCCAGCAGCTTACAGGGTAATGAGCAGTTCTTC,CASSLQGNEQFF
-,once,TRBJ1-2,TRBV28,TGTGCCAGCAGTTTACGGGGGACCGGGGGCTATGGCTACACCTTC,CASSLRGTGGYGYTF
-,-,TRBJ1-5,TRBV9,TGTGCCAGCAGCGTAGAGGCAGGGCCTGAAGGAGAGCCCCAGCATTTT,CASSVEAGPEGEPQHF
TRBD2,once,TRBJ2-7,TRBV5-4,TGTGCCAGCAGCTCCGGACTAGCGGGAGGCGGAGCGTCCTACGAGCAGTACTTC,CASSSGLAGGGASYEQYF
-,once,TRBJ1-5,TRBV6-2/TRBV6-3,TGTGCCAGCAGTTACTGGGGCAGGAATGGGAATCAGCCCCAGCATTTT,CASSYWGRNGNQPQHF
-,once,TRBJ1-3,TRBV11-2,TGTGCCAGCAGACCCCAGGGAGGAAACACCATATATTTT,CASRPQGGNTIYF
-,-,TRBJ2-2,TRBV11-2,TGTGCCAGCAGCTTAGGGGCAACAGGGCCGAACACCGGGGAGCTGTTTTTT,CASSLGATGPNTGELFF
TRBD1,-,TRBJ2-1,TRBV7-2,TGTGCCAGCAGCTCTCGGGACAGGGGGTTGAATGAGCAGTTCTTC,CASSSRDRGLNEQFF
-,few,TRBJ1-5,TRBV19,TGTGCCAGTAGTACGGGGGGCGGCAATCAGCCCCAGCATTTT,CASSTGGGNQPQHF
TRBD1,-,TRBJ2-5,TRBV19,TGTGCCAGTAGTCCGGGACAGGGGACGAAAAAAGAGACCCAGTACTTC,CASSPGQGTKKETQYF
TRBD1,-,TRBJ2-3,TRBV30,TGTGCCTGGAGGCAACAGGGGGCGCCCACAGATACGCAGTATTTT,CAWRQQGAPTDTQYF
TRBD2,-,TRBJ2-1,TRBV9,TGTGCCAGCAGCCCACAGCGGGGGCGATACAATGAGCAGTTCTTC,CASSPQRGRYNEQFF
TRBD1,-,TRBJ1-1,TRBV19,TGTGCCAGTAGGTTCGGTCAGGGGGTGAACACTGAAGCTTTCTTT,CASRFGQGVNTEAFF
-,-,TRBJ1-5,TRBV12-3/TRBV12-4,TGTGCCAGCAGTTTAACATCGTCTCAGCCCCAGCATTTT,CASSLTSSQPQHF